This TCR beta chain emerged from a study of OX40 agonist ivuxolimab in advanced cancers. General study findings and limits: Relative to CD4+, CD8+ T cells held more expanded clones on average.

This clone has just one count. Antigen unknown. This table comes from immunoSEQ multiplex PCR, and its TCRdb copy is limited to in-frame clones, with some not included. Of around 60,000 clones in the sample, approximately 80% were seen once. The CDR3 length is 17 residues. Here the sequenced sample was CD4+ or CD8+ T cells sorted from blood, taken in a trial of the OX40 agonist ivuxolimab. This chain links TRBV12-1 with TRBJ2-4; the table assigns TRBD2, which was not confirmed against the DNA. TRBV12-1 is termed a pseudogene. The sequence came from an adult with an advanced solid tumor such as melanoma, head and neck, liver or kidney cancer. CDR3 sequence reads: CASSAILGNWTKNIQYF. The DNA of the CDR3 is TGTGCCAGCAGCGCCATACTAGGAAACTGGACCAAAAACATTCAGTACTTC.